This passage covers 16 T cell receptor beta chains from one sample sequenced in a study of control samples from healthy donors and cancer patients. TCRdb keeps only in-frame clones here, not all; method: immunoSEQ multiplex PCR. The table shows about 83,000 clones, with around 92% occurring only once. Sequencing was carried out using blood. The receptors here all came from a young man in good health.

The chain couples TRBV7-3 to TRBJ2-5, with TRBD2 matching over 8 bases. CDR1 and CDR2 from the germline V gene are SGHTA and FQGTGA. The V segment lost 0 bases and the J segment 6 bases; nucleotides outside the gene matches: 6. This CDR3 contains 15 residues. The CDR3 coding sequence is TGTGCCAGCAGCTTAACTCACGGACTAGCCCAGACCCAGTACTTC. This translates into CASSLTHGLAQTQYF.

The rearrangement uses TRBV12-5 and TRBJ1-2; 8 bases line up with TRBD1. The ends lost 2 bases at V and 4 bases at J; junction bases unmatched: 6. Germline assignment: CDR1 LGHNT and CDR2 FRNRAP. CDR3 size: 15 residues. CDR3 amino acids: CASGLLGDRGYGYTF. The CDR3 DNA is TGTGCTAGTGGTTTGTTGGGAGACAGGGGCTATGGCTACACCTTC. The full variable domain, with the rest looked up from reference TRBV12-5 and TRBJ1-2, is DARVTQTPRHKVTEMGQEVTMRCQPILGHNTVFWYRQTMMQGLELLAYFRNRAPLDDSGMPKDRFSAEMPDATLATLKIQPSEPRDSAVYFCASGLLGDRGYGYTFGSGTRLTVV.

This clone was picked up one time. The CDR3 sequence: CASSGGTVNSPLHF. CDR3 coding DNA: TGTGCCAGCAGCGGCGGGACGGTAAATTCACCCCTCCACTTT. The chain uses TRBV9 and TRBJ1-6, with D possibly being TRBD1 (5 bases). The V end lost 3 bases, the J end lost 7 bases, and 11 bases lay between the germline ends. This CDR3 contains 14 residues. The germline CDR1 and CDR2 sequences are SGDLS and YYNGEE. The whole variable domain, filled in from reference TRBV9 and TRBJ1-6, reads DSGVTQTPKHLITATGQRVTLRCSPRSGDLSVYWYQQSLDQGLQFLIQYYNGEERAKGNILERFSAQQFPDLHSELNLSSLELGDSALYFCASSGGTVNSPLHFGNGTRLTVT.

This clone has only one observation. The V call is TRBV4-1, the J call TRBJ1-5; the D gene is possibly TRBD1 (6 bases). This CDR3 has 15 residues. Trimming took 4 bases from V and 2 from J, leaving 12 bases between them. The germline V gene has CDR1 MGHRA and CDR2 YSYEKL. CDR3 coding DNA: TGCGCCAGCAGCCCTGCAGGGGACGGCAATCAGCCCCAGCATTTT. This codes for CASSPAGDGNQPQHF.

The chain couples TRBV7-8 to TRBJ2-5, with TRBD2 matching over 15 bases. CDR1 and CDR2 (germline): SGHVS, FQNEAQ. The ends lost 6 bases at V and 2 bases at J; junction bases unmatched: 7. The CDR3 consists of 17 residues. The DNA of the CDR3 is TGTGCCAGCAGAACGGGACTAGCGGGGGGCTATCAAGAGACCCAGTACTTC. As protein: CASRTGLAGGYQETQYF. Full variable domain (missing parts from reference TRBV7-8 and TRBJ2-5): GAGVSQSPRYKVAKRGQDVALRCDPISGHVSLFWYQQALGQGPEFLTYFQNEAQLDKSGLPSDRFFAERPEGSVSTLKIQRTQQEDSAVYLCASRTGLAGGYQETQYFGPGTRLLVL.

The V gene is TRBV6-5, the J gene TRBJ2-2; D is uncertain. CDR1 is MNHEY, CDR2 SVGAGI, per germline. This CDR3 spans 14 amino acids. V lost 6 bases, J lost 1 base, and 9 bases lay in between. CDR3 region: CASRTSKNTGELFF. As DNA, the CDR3 is TGTGCCAGCAGAACGTCCAAGAACACCGGGGAGCTGTTTTTT.

This chain joins TRBV5-4 and TRBJ1-6; D perhaps matches TRBD1 (6 bases). Germline-derived CDR1 and CDR2 are SGHNT and YYREEE (reference sequence). The CDR3 consists of 17 residues. V shed 0 bases and J shed 2 bases, with 12 bases lying between them. CDR3 sequence reads: CASSLDVGAAYNSPLHF. DNA for the CDR3: TGTGCCAGCAGCTTGGATGTGGGGGCGGCCTATAATTCACCCCTCCACTTT.

This clone has only one observation. The chain combines TRBV19 with TRBJ2-3; maybe TRBD2 (6 bases). The V end was cut by 6 bases, the J end by 1 base, with 8 bases between. The CDR3 is 13 amino acids. Germline CDR1 LNHDA, CDR2 SQIVND (reference sequence). The CDR3 is CASSRRGTDTQYF. The CDR3 DNA reads as TGTGCCAGTAGCCGGAGGGGCACAGATACGCAGTATTTT.

This clone showed up just once. The chain is built from TRBV11-3 and TRBJ2-6, with TRBD2 as a possible D gene (5 bases). The CDR3 length is 14 residues. The germline V and J ends were trimmed by 5 bases and 4 bases, with 9 bases remaining between them. Germline V gene sequence: CDR1 SGHNT, CDR2 YENEEA. This CDR3 is CASSHRGGANVLTF. The CDR3 bases are TGTGCCAGCAGCCACAGAGGGGGGGCCAACGTCCTGACTTTC.

The chain couples TRBV19 to TRBJ2-5, with TRBD2 identical over 8 bases. This CDR3 contains 14 residues. Losses at the gene ends were 5 bases for V and 2 bases for J; bases not matched to a gene: 4. Germline V gene lookup returns CDR1 LNHDA and CDR2 SQIVND (reference sequence). The CDR3 sequence is CASSPRGGQETQYF. The CDR3 coding sequence is TGTGCCAGTAGTCCTCGGGGGGGACAAGAGACCCAGTACTTC. Filled out from reference TRBV19 and TRBJ2-5, the complete variable domain reads DGGITQSPKYLFRKEGQNVTLSCEQNLNHDAMYWYRQDPGQGLRLIYYSQIVNDFQKGDIAEGYSVSREKKESFPLTVTSAQKNPTAFYLCASSPRGGQETQYFGPGTRLLVL.

The rearrangement uses TRBV9 and TRBJ2-3, with D possibly matching TRBD1 (5 bases). The CDR3 has 15 residues. Trimming removed 4 bases at V and 6 bases at J, with 18 bases between. Per the germline V gene, CDR1 is SGDLS and CDR2 is YYNGEE. DNA for the CDR3: TGTGCCAGCAGCCCCCGGGCGGTGAAGGGGGATACGCAGTATTTT. Its translation: CASSPRAVKGDTQYF.

V usage is TRBV28 and J usage is TRBJ2-3, with 8 bases fitting TRBD2. The V and J ends lost 6 bases and 4 bases, in that order; junction bases with no gene match: 12. CDR3 length: 16 residues. The V gene's germline CDR1 is MDHEN and CDR2 SYDVKM. The CDR3 region is CASSPGGPRIPDTQYF. Written as DNA, the CDR3 is TGTGCCAGCAGCCCGGGGGGGCCGAGGATTCCAGATACGCAGTATTTT.

This clone has only one observation. This sequence joins TRBV7-2 and TRBJ2-1; D is unresolved. Trimming cost V 2 bases and J 8 bases, with 13 bases left between them. This CDR3 contains 14 residues. Per germline, CDR1 SGHTA and CDR2 FQGNSA. DNA for the CDR3: TGTGCCAGCAGCTTATACGCGACCGACGATGAGCAGTTCTTC. Translation: CASSLYATDDEQFF.

The V call is TRBV14, the J call TRBJ2-5; perhaps TRBD1 as D (5 bases). The CDR3 loop spans 17 amino acids. Trimming took 0 bases from V and 6 from J, leaving 20 bases between them. Germline V CDR1 and CDR2: SGHDN, FVKESK. This CDR3 reads CASSQDEWGNQLKTQYF. Here the CDR3 DNA reads TGTGCCAGCAGCCAAGATGAGTGGGGCAACCAATTGAAGACCCAGTACTTC. The variable domain in full, with the rest retrieved from reference TRBV14 and TRBJ2-5, is EAGVTQFPSHSVIEKGQTVTLRCDPISGHDNLYWYRRVMGKEIKFLLHFVKESKQDESGMPNNRFLAERTGGTYSTLKVQPAELEDSGVYFCASSQDEWGNQLKTQYFGPGTRLLVL.

The V gene is TRBV7-9, the J gene TRBJ2-7; 9 positions match TRBD1. The ends lost 5 bases at V and 0 bases at J; junction bases unmatched: 5. Germline CDR1 and CDR2: SEHNR and FQNEAQ (reference sequence). CDR3 length: 15 residues. The CDR3 nucleotides are TGTGCCAGCAGCGCCGGGACAGGGCGCTCCTACGAGCAGTACTTC. It codes for CASSAGTGRSYEQYF.

J is TRBJ1-5 and V is TRBV20-1; TRBD1 agrees at 8 bases. Losses at the gene ends were 3 bases for V and 1 base for J; bases not matched to a gene: 8. This CDR3 spans 16 amino acids. CDR1 is DFQATT, CDR2 SNEGSKA, per germline (reference sequence). The CDR3, as DNA: TGCAGTGCTAGTAAACAGGGGGTCGGGAGCAATCAGCCCCAGCATTTT. This codes for CSASKQGVGSNQPQHF.